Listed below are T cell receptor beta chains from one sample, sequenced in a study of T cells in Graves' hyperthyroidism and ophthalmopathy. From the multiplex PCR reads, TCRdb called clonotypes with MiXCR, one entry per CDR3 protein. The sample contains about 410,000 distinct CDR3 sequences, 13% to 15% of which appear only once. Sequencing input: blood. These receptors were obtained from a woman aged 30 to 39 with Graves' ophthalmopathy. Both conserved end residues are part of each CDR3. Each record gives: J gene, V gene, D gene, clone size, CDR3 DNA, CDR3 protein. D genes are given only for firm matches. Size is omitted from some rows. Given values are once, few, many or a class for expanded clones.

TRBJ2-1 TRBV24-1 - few TGTGCCACCGAAAAGAGCTCCTACAATGAGCAGTTCTTC CATEKSSYNEQFF
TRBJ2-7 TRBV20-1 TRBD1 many TGCAGTGCTAGATTGGGACAGGGGACCTACGAGCAGTACTTC CSARLGQGTYEQYF
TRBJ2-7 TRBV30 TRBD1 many TGTGCCTGGAGGACAGGGTCCTACGAGCAGTACTTC CAWRTGSYEQYF
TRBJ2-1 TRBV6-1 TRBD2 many TGTGCCAGCAGTCAAACCCCGGGGGGGGGTATGGCAGGTAATGAGCAGTTCTTC CASSQTPGGGMAGNEQFF
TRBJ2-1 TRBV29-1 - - TGCAGCGCCAGAACGGGACCTCGATACAATGAGCAGTTCTTC CSARTGPRYNEQFF
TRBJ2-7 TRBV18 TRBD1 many TGTGCCAGCTCACCGGGACAGGGGTCCCACGAGCAGTACTTC CASSPGQGSHEQYF
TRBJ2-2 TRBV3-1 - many TGTGCCAGCGCCTTTGGCAGGTGGGCCGGGGAGCTGTTTTTT CASAFGRWAGELFF
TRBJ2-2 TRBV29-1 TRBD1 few TGCAGCGTTGCAGACAGGGGTGTCACCGGGGAGCTGTTTTTT CSVADRGVTGELFF
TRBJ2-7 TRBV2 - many TGTGCCAGCAGTGAAATTGGGACATCTAGGTACGAGCAGTACTTC CASSEIGTSRYEQYF
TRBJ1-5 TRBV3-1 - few TGTGCCAGCAGCCTTCTCATTAATCAGCCCCAGCATTTT CASSLLINQPQHF
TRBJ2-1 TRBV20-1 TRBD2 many TGCAGTGCTAACCGGGGGGTTAATGAGCAGTTCTTC CSANRGVNEQFF
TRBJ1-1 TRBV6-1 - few TGTGCCAGCAGTGAATCGGTAGGGTGGGCACCTGACACTGAAGCTTTCTTT CASSESVGWAPDTEAFF
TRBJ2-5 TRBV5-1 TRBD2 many TGCGCCAGCACTCCATTGCCCCCCGGGGGGGTTCAAGAGACCCAGTACTTC CASTPLPPGGVQETQYF
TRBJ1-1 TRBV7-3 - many TGTGCCAGCAGCTCTGTTGGGGGGCCTACTGAAGCTTTCTTT CASSSVGGPTEAFF
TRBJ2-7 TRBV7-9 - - TGTGCCAGCAGCCGATCACAGGGAGGGATCCTCTCCTACGAGCAGTACTTC CASSRSQGGILSYEQYF
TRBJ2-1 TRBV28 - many TGTGCCAGCAGAACAGGAACGAAGAGCTACAATGAGCAGTTCTTC CASRTGTKSYNEQFF
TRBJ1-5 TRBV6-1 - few TGTGCCAGCAGTTATGCTTGGGGGCTCGGCCAGCCCCAGCATTTT CASSYAWGLGQPQHF
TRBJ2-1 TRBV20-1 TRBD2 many TGCAGTGCCCCTGGGTTAGGGGCGGGGGGGCGGAATGAGCAGTTCTTC CSAPGLGAGGRNEQFF
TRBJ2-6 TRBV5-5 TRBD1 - TGTGCCAGCAGCCAACCCGGGACAGGGGACGCTGGGGCCAACGTCCTGACTTTC CASSQPGTGDAGANVLTF
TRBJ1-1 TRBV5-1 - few TGCACCAGCAGCGCTATACAGGTTAGCACTGAAGCTTTCTTT CTSSAIQVSTEAFF
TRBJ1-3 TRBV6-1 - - TGTGCCAGCAGCAGCGCAGGGGTCTCTGGAAACACCATATATTTT CASSSAGVSGNTIYF
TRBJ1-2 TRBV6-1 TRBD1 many TGTGCCATTAGTGGACAGGGTGGCGGCTACACCTTC CAISGQGGGYTF